This TCR beta chain was observed in a study of T cell responses to AZD1222 COVID-19 vaccine. Per germline, CDR1 GTSNPN and CDR2 SVGIG (reference sequence). Germline trimming cut 2 bases from V and 8 bases from J; bases unmatched to any gene: 12. This CDR3 comprises 14 residues. Assay used: immunoSEQ multiplex PCR; TCRdb lists only in-frame clones, some missing. The sample records some 120,000 clones, about nine tenths being singletons. This clonotype was sampled from an adult in good health. This chain connects TRBV30 to TRBJ2-7; 7 positions match TRBD1. The material sequenced was peripheral blood, taken on day 0 of AZD1222 vaccination. In DNA form, the CDR3 reads TGTGCCTGGAGTCCCGGGACAGTCCCTACGCAGCAGTACTTC. It codes for CAWSPGTVPTQQYF.